This record covers a single TCR beta chain. Antigen unknown. Collection of around 10 milliliters of peripheral blood was performed for each donor. Together with a sample-barcoded 5' primer, a J-beta primer mix was included in a second PCR lasting roughly 6 to 12 cycles. Every sample returned 3 million or more CDR3-containing paired-end reads. TCRdb reanalysed the 5' RACE reads using MiXCR and keeps one entry per CDR3 protein. The table records about 1.5 million distinct CDR3 sequences, about 45% of them present only once. Germline CDR1 and CDR2: SEHNR and FQNEAQ (reference sequence). V was trimmed by 7 bases and J by 5 bases, leaving 5 bases between them. This CDR3 has 11 residues. These data are taken from a study of blood T cells in healthy people across ages. Study-level results: Older age went with lower TCR beta diversity per million T cells, in a roughly linear way. Diversity was higher, and naive CD4+ cells more numerous, in long-lived donors than in aged donors.

The chain has TRBV7-9 and TRBJ2-2; no clear D gene. The specimen was blood. The sequence came from a woman aged 18-29 years in good health. The CDR3 region has the DNA TGTGCCAGCACCCAGACCGGGGAGCTGTTTTTT. This translates into CASTQTGELFF. Full variable domain (remainder filled in from reference TRBV7-9 and TRBJ2-2): DTGVSQNPRHKITKRGQNVTFRCDPISEHNRLYWYRQTLGQGPEFLTYFQNEAQLEKSRLLSDRFSAERPKGSFSTLEIQRTEQGDSAMYLCASTQTGELFFGEGSRLTVL.